A single sample gave rise to the 22 T cell receptor beta chains below, sequenced in a study of CD8 T cells in Susac syndrome. With random hexamers, about 0.45 to 1 ug RNA was reverse transcribed. One entry per CDR3 protein results from TCRdb running MiXCR on the immunoSEQ multiplex PCR reads. The sample has about 190,000 distinct CDR3 sequences, roughly 90% seen once. The sequenced sample consisted of CD4+ T cells from PBMCs. The receptors were gathered from a human donor with Susac syndrome.

The genes are TRBV19 and TRBJ1-2, with a tentative D call TRBD1 (5 bases). Germline values: CDR1 LNHDA, CDR2 SQIVND (reference sequence). This CDR3 spans 15 amino acids. With 4 bases removed from V and 2 bases from J, the gap between germline ends came to 14 bases. The DNA of the CDR3 is TGTGCCAGTAGTAGAGCACGGGACGGAAACTATGGCTACACCTTC. Translation gives CASSRARDGNYGYTF.

This clonotype was counted between two and nine times. The chain joins TRBV5-6 to TRBJ2-5; D remains unclear. This CDR3 contains 12 residues. Trimming took 1 base from V and 5 from J, leaving 6 bases between them. Germline values: CDR1 SGHDT, CDR2 YYEEEE. CDR3 amino acids: CASSLLEETQYF. The CDR3 DNA sequence: TGTGCCAGCAGCTTGTTAGAGGAGACCCAGTACTTC.

The CDR3 here is CASSLKVHNTDTQYF. In DNA form, the CDR3 reads TGTGCCAGCAGCTTAAAGGTCCACAACACAGATACGCAGTATTTT. The chain links TRBV7-9 to TRBJ2-3; D call uncertain. The V gene's germline CDR1 is SEHNR and CDR2 FQNEAQ (reference sequence). V was cut by 2 bases and J by 2 bases, with 11 bases left in between. CDR3 size: 15 residues.

The chain has TRBV12-3 or TRBV12-4 and TRBJ1-6; the match to TRBD1 covers 7 bases. The V gene end was trimmed by 6 bases and the J gene end by 5 bases; junction bases not matched to a gene: 4. The length of the CDR3 is 14 residues. The CDR3 loop reads CASSPGQHNSPLHF. The CDR3 coding sequence is TGTGCCAGCAGCCCGGGACAGCATAATTCACCCCTCCACTTT.

This rearrangement joins TRBV30 to TRBJ1-1, with D maybe TRBD1 (5 bases). CDR1 and CDR2 (germline): GTSNPN, SVGIG (reference sequence). The length of the CDR3 is 15 residues. Trimming pared 2 bases from V and 0 bases from J, leaving 13 bases between. The CDR3 loop reads CAWSTGGLMNTEAFF. CDR3 bases: TGTGCCTGGAGTACGGGGGGACTTATGAACACTGAAGCTTTCTTT.

J is TRBJ1-6 and V is TRBV27; 7 bases fit TRBD1. The CDR3 totals 14 residues. Germline loops: CDR1 MNHEY, CDR2 SMNVEV (reference sequence). Trimming took 2 bases from V and 10 from J; bases not matched to a gene: 5. The CDR3 DNA is TGTGCCAGCAGTTTAGGGACAGCAGCCTCACCCCTCCACTTT. As protein: CASSLGTAASPLHF.

As DNA, the CDR3 is TGTGCCAGTAGTATTAAGGCAGGGAACACTGAAGCTTTCTTT. Its translation is CASSIKAGNTEAFF. The chain is built from TRBV19 and TRBJ1-1; D gene unclear. V lost 3 bases to trimming and J lost 1 base, with 9 bases between them. CDR1 is LNHDA, CDR2 SQIVND, per germline (reference sequence). The CDR3 length is 14 residues.

This chain uses TRBV19 with TRBJ2-7; 7 nucleotides match TRBD1. Germline CDR1 and CDR2: LNHDA and SQIVND (reference sequence). Trimming cost V 7 bases and J 3 bases; bases outside gene matches: 3. CDR3 length equals 12 residues. In DNA, the CDR3 is TGTGCCAGTACCGACAGGGACTACGAGCAGTACTTC. Its translation is CASTDRDYEQYF.

The chain is built from TRBV6-2 or TRBV6-3 and TRBJ1-2, with D possibly being TRBD1 (5 bases). Looked up from germline, CDR1 is MNHEY and CDR2 is SVGEGT. Trimming cost V 2 bases and J 5 bases, with 18 bases left between them. CDR3 length: 16 residues. The CDR3: CASSYRPGTVEYGYTF. The CDR3 coding sequence is TGTGCCAGCAGTTACCGCCCAGGGACGGTCGAATATGGCTACACCTTC.

This clonotype was found once. The V call is TRBV3-1, the J call TRBJ1-4; the D gene is possibly TRBD1 (5 bases). Germline values: CDR1 LGHDT, CDR2 YNNKEL (reference sequence). The V gene lost 4 bases and the J gene lost 6 bases, with 9 bases spanning the gap. The CDR3 is 13 residues long. The CDR3 DNA sequence: TGTGCCAGCAGCCCTGACAGTTATGAAAAACTGTTTTTT. Amino acid sequence: CASSPDSYEKLFF. The variable domain in full, with the rest retrieved from reference TRBV3-1 and TRBJ1-4, is DTAVSQTPKYLVTQMGNDKSIKCEQNLGHDTMYWYKQDSKKFLKIMFSYNNKELIINETVPNRFSPKSPDKAHLNLHINSLELGDSAVYFCASSPDSYEKLFFGSGTQLSVL.

The chain has TRBV18 and TRBJ2-2; possibly TRBD2 for D (5 bases). Germline V gene data show CDR1 as KGHSH and CDR2 as LQKENI. Trimming left V 6 bases short and J 2 bases short, with 10 bases between. CDR3 size: 14 residues. DNA of the CDR3: TGTGCCAGCTCGACTAATAGCAACACCGGGGAGCTGTTTTTT. Amino acid sequence: CASSTNSNTGELFF.

In its sample, this clonotype was seen once. This chain connects TRBV18 to TRBJ1-1; 9 bases line up with TRBD1. The CDR3 is 15 amino acids. The germline gives CDR1 KGHSH, CDR2 LQKENI. V shed 3 bases, J shed 4 bases, and the junction held 6 bases outside the gene matches. The CDR3 DNA follows: TGTGCCAGCTCACCGGGGACAGGGACTAGCACTGAAGCTTTCTTT. Protein sequence: CASSPGTGTSTEAFF.

CDR3 nucleotide sequence: TGTGCCAGCAGCCCCAGACAGGGGGTCAGGGGTGGCTACACCTTC. This gives the protein CASSPRQGVRGGYTF. This chain uses TRBV7-8 with TRBJ1-2, with 9 bases lining up with TRBD1. Germline CDR1 is SGHVS and CDR2 is FQNEAQ. The CDR3 sequence is 15 residues long. J lost 7 bases, V lost 5 bases, and 11 bases had no gene match.

Concerning this clonotype: A read error may account for a junction end that differs from germline. The chain uses TRBV19 and TRBJ2-7, with D possibly matching TRBD2 (5 bases). There are 11 residues in the CDR3. Germline lookup yields CDR1 LNHDA and CDR2 SQIVND (reference sequence). The CDR3 sequence is CASSKEGLLHF. CDR3 coding DNA: TGTGCCAGTAGTAAAGAAGGACTGTTGCACTTC.

The chain carries TRBV5-4 and TRBJ2-7; TRBD2 aligns across 9 bases. The CDR3 consists of 15 residues. After removal of 0 bases from V and 4 bases from J, the junction contained 5 bases not matched to a gene. Germline CDR1 and CDR2: SGHNT and YYREEE (reference sequence). The CDR3: CASSLAPSGEYEQYF. The CDR3 DNA sequence: TGTGCCAGCAGCTTGGCGCCTAGCGGGGAATACGAGCAGTACTTC.

This chain uses TRBV19 with TRBJ2-4, with 9 bases fitting TRBD1. The CDR3 extends over 14 amino acids. The germline V gene encodes CDR1 LNHDA and CDR2 SQIVND (reference sequence). The trim removed 3 bases at V and 8 bases at J, leaving 5 bases unmatched. The CDR3 loop is CASSIEDRGDIQYF. The CDR3 DNA reads TGTGCCAGTAGTATCGAGGACAGGGGTGACATTCAGTACTTC.

CDR3 loop: CASSPGAEETQYF. The CDR3, as DNA: TGTGCCAGTAGTCCAGGGGCGGAAGAGACCCAGTACTTC. The chain is built from TRBV19 and TRBJ2-5; weak D call: TRBD1 (6 bases). This CDR3 is built from 13 residues. V lost 5 bases to trimming and J lost 3 bases, with 10 bases between them. From germline, CDR1 is LNHDA and CDR2 SQIVND (reference sequence). The full variable domain, rest sourced from reference TRBV19 and TRBJ2-5, is DGGITQSPKYLFRKEGQNVTLSCEQNLNHDAMYWYRQDPGQGLRLIYYSQIVNDFQKGDIAEGYSVSREKKESFPLTVTSAQKNPTAFYLCASSPGAEETQYFGPGTRLLVL.

The rearrangement joins TRBV30 to TRBJ1-2; D is ambiguous. Looked up from germline, CDR1 is GTSNPN and CDR2 is SVGIG (reference sequence). Trimming stripped 2 bases from V and 8 bases from J, with 9 bases between. The CDR3 extends over 11 amino acids. This CDR3 is CAWSTGGGYTF. CDR3 nucleotides: TGTGCCTGGAGTACGGGCGGGGGCTACACCTTC.

CDR3 region: CASSQRQDAYEQYF. As DNA, the CDR3 is TGTGCCAGCAGCCAACGACAGGATGCCTACGAGCAGTACTTC. The gene calls are TRBV3-1 and TRBJ2-7, with D maybe TRBD1 (6 bases). The germline V gene has CDR1 LGHDT and CDR2 YNNKEL (reference sequence). Trimming took 2 bases from V and 2 from J, leaving 10 bases between them. CDR3 length: 14 residues.

Here the CDR3 DNA reads TGCGCCAGCAGCTTGGAAGGGTTAACTACCTCCTACGAGCAGTACTTC. Translation gives CASSLEGLTTSYEQYF. This chain links TRBV5-1 with TRBJ2-7; no clear D gene. The CDR3 spans 16 residues. V lost 0 bases, J lost 0 bases, and 13 bases lay in between. CDR1 and CDR2 (germline): SGHRS, YFSETQ.

The chain links TRBV9 to TRBJ2-2; 8 bases are a match to TRBD2. The germline V gene encodes CDR1 SGDLS and CDR2 YYNGEE. This CDR3 comprises 16 residues. The J segment lost 6 bases and the V segment lost 2 bases, leaving 9 bases of the junction unmatched. The CDR3: CASSVQTGGQSGELFF. The CDR3 DNA sequence: TGTGCCAGCAGCGTTCAGACGGGGGGGCAATCCGGGGAGCTGTTTTTT. The whole variable domain, remainder taken from reference TRBV9 and TRBJ2-2, is DSGVTQTPKHLITATGQRVTLRCSPRSGDLSVYWYQQSLDQGLQFLIQYYNGEERAKGNILERFSAQQFPDLHSELNLSSLELGDSALYFCASSVQTGGQSGELFFGEGSRLTVL.

The V and J genes are TRBV6-5 and TRBJ1-5; no firm D call. Germline CDR1 MNHEY, CDR2 SVGAGI. The CDR3 extends over 13 amino acids. Trimming left V 3 bases short and J 7 bases short, with 10 bases between. This CDR3 reads CASSYTFGQPQHF. The DNA for the CDR3 is TGTGCCAGCAGTTATACTTTTGGACAGCCCCAGCATTTT.